This TCR beta chain was documented in a study of T cell changes during pregnancy in multiple sclerosis. Trimming stripped 1 base from V and 2 bases from J, with 18 bases between. This CDR3 region has 17 residues. The germline V gene has CDR1 SGHRS and CDR2 YFSETQ. Repertoires were generated with immunoSEQ multiplex PCR, while TCRdb's copy carries only in-frame clones and drops some. The profile shows just over 35,000 clones, 93% of them singletons. The genes are TRBV5-1 and TRBJ2-5, with TRBD2 as a possible D gene (6 bases). The sequence derives from a female donor with multiple sclerosis, enrolled in a pregnancy study. Specimen: CD4+ T cells from peripheral blood mononuclear cells, collected in the first trimester of pregnancy. The chain's CDR3 is CASSLIGGTFRQETQYF. In nucleotides, the CDR3 is TGCGCCAGCAGCTTGATTGGAGGGACTTTCCGACAAGAGACCCAGTACTTC. Supplemented by reference TRBV5-1 and TRBJ2-5, the full variable domain reads KAGVTQTPRYLIKTRGQQVTLSCSPISGHRSVSWYQQTPGQGLQFLFEYFSETQRNKGNFPGRFSGRQFSNSRSEMNVSTLELGDSALYLCASSLIGGTFRQETQYFGPGTRLLVL.